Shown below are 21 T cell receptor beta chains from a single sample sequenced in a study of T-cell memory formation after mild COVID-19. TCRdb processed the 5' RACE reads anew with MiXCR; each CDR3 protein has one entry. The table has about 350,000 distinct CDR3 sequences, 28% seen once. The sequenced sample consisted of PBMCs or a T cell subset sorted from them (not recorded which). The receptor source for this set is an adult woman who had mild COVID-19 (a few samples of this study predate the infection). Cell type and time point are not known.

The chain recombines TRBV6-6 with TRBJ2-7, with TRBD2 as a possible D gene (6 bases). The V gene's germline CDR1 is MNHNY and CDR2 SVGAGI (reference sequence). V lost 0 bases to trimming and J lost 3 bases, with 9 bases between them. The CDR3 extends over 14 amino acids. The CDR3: CASSYSTGVYEQYF. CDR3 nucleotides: TGTGCCAGCAGTTACTCGACGGGGGTCTACGAGCAGTACTTC.

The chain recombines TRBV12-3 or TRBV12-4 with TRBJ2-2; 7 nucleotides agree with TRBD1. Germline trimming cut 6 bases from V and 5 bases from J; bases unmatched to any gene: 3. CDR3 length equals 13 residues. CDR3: CASRTGRTGELFF. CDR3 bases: TGTGCCAGCAGGACAGGGCGGACCGGGGAGCTGTTTTTT.

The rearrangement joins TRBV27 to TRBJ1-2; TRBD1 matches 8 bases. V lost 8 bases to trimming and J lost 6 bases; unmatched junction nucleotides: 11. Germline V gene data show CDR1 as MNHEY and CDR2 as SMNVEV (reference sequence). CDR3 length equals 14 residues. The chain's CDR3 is CASGRPGQENGYTF. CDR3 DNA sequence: TGTGCCAGCGGACGGCCGGGACAGGAAAATGGCTACACCTTC.

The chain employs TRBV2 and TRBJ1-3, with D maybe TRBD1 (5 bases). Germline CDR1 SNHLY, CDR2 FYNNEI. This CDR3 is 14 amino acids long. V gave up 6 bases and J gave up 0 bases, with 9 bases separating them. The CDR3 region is CASRDTGSGNTIYF. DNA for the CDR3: TGTGCCAGCAGGGACACAGGCTCTGGAAACACCATATATTTT.

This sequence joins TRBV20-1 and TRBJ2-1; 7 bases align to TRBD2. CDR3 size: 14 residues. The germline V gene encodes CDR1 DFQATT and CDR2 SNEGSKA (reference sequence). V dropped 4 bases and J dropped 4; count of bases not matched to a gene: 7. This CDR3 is CSAKPLAEYNEQFF. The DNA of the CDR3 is TGCAGTGCTAAACCCCTAGCGGAGTACAATGAGCAGTTCTTC.

The CDR3 protein is CATEENRGNADTQYF. CDR3 in DNA: TGTGCCACCGAAGAGAACCGGGGGAACGCAGATACGCAGTATTTT. The chain carries TRBV24-1 and TRBJ2-3, with D tentatively TRBD2 (6 bases). The germline gives CDR1 KGHDR, CDR2 SFDVKD. The ends were cut back, 9 bases at V and 4 bases at J, with 19 bases in the middle. This CDR3 contains 15 residues.

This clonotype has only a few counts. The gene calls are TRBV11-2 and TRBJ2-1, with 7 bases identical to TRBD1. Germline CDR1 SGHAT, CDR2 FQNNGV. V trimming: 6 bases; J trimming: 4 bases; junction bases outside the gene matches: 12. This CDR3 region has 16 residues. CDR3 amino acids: CASSPYAGTEYNEQFF. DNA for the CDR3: TGTGCCAGCAGTCCGTACGCCGGGACAGAATACAATGAGCAGTTCTTC.

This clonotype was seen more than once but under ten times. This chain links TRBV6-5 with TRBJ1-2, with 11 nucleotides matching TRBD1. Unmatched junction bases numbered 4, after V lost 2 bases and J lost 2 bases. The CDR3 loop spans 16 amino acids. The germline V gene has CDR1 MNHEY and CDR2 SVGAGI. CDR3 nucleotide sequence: TGTGCCAGCAGTTACCAAGGGACAGGGGGAAACTATGGCTACACCTTC. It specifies CASSYQGTGGNYGYTF.

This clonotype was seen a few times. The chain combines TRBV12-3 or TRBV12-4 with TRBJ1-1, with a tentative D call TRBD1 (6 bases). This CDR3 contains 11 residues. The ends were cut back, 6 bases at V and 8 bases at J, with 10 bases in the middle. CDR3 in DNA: TGTGCCAGCAGGGTAACAGGGGAAGCTTTCTTT. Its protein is CASRVTGEAFF.

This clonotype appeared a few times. The CDR3 DNA follows: TGTGCCAGCAGACCGGGACAAGCCGCCTACGAGCAGTACTTC. Amino acids: CASRPGQAAYEQYF. The chain joins TRBV6-5 to TRBJ2-7; TRBD1 is a possible D gene (6 bases). Germline V gene data show CDR1 as MNHEY and CDR2 as SVGAGI. V lost 6 bases and J lost 2, with 14 bases in between. The CDR3 covers 14 residues.

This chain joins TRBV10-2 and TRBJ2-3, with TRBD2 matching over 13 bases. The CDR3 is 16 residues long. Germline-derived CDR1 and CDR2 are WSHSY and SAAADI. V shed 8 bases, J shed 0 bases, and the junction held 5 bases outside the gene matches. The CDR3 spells CASLGLAGTSTDTQYF. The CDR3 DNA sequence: TGCGCCAGCTTGGGACTAGCGGGGACAAGCACAGATACGCAGTATTTT.

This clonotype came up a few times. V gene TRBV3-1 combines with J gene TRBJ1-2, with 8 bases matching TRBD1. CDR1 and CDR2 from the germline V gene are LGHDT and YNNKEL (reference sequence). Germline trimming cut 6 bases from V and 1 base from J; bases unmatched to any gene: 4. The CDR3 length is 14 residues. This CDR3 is CASRPTGGNYGYTF. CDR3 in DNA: TGTGCCAGCAGACCTACAGGGGGTAACTATGGCTACACCTTC.

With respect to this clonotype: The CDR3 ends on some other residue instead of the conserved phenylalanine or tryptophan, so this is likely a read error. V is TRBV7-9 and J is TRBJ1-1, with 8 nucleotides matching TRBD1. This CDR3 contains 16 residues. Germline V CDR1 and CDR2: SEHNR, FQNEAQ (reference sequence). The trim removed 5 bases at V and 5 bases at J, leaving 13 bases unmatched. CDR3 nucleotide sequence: TGTGCCAGCAGCCCGACGACAGGGGAGTTTCAAACTGAAGCTTTCCTT. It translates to CASSPTTGEFQTEAFL.

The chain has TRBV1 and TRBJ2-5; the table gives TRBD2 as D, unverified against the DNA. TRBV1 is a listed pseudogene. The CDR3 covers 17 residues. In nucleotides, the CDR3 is TGCACCAGCAGCCAAGATTGGATAGCGGGGGAGCAAGAGACCCAGTACTTC. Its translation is CTSSQDWIAGEQETQYF.

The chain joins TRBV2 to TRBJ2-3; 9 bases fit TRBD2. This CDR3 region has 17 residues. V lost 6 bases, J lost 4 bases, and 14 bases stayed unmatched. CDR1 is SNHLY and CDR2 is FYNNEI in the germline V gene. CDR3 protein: CASRRRPSGRTPDTQYF. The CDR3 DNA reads TGTGCCAGCAGGCGGCGGCCAAGCGGGAGGACCCCAGATACGCAGTATTTT.

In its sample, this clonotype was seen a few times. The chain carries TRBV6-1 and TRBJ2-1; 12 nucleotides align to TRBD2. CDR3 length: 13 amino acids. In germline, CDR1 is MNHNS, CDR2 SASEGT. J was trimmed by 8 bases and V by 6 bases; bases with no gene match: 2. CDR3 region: CASRLAGGHEQFF. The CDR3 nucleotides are TGTGCCAGCAGACTAGCGGGGGGTCATGAGCAGTTCTTC.

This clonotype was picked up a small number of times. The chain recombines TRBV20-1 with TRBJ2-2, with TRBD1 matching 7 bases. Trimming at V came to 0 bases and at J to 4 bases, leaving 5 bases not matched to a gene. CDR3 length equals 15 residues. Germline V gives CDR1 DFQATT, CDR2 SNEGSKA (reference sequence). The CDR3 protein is CSARDPAGGTGELFF. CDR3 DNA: TGCAGTGCTAGAGATCCGGCAGGGGGCACCGGGGAGCTGTTTTTT.

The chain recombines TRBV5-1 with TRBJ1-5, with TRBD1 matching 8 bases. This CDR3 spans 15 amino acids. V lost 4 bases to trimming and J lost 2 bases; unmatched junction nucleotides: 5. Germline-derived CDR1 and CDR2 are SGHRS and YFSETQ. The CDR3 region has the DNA TGCGCCAGCAGCCCGGGACAGGCTGGCAATCAGCCCCAGCATTTT. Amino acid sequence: CASSPGQAGNQPQHF.

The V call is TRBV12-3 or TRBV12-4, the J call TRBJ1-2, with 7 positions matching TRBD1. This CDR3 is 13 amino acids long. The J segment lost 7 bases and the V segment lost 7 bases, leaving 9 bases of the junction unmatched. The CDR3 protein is CASNPRQGSGYTF. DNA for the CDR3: TGTGCCAGCAACCCACGACAGGGATCTGGCTACACCTTC.

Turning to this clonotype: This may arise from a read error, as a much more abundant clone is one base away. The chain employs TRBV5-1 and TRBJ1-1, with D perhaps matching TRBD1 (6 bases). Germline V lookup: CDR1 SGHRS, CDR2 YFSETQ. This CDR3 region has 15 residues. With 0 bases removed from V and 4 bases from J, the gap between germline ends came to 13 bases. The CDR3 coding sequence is TGCGCCAGCAGCTTGGCAGGACAGACGAGCACTGAAGCTTTCTTT. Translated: CASSLAGQTSTEAFF.

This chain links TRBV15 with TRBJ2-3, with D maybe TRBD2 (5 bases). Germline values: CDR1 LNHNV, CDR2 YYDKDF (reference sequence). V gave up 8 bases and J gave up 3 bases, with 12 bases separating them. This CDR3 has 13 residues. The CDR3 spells CATSEEPTDTQYF. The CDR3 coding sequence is TGTGCCACCTCGGAGGAGCCAACAGATACGCAGTATTTT.